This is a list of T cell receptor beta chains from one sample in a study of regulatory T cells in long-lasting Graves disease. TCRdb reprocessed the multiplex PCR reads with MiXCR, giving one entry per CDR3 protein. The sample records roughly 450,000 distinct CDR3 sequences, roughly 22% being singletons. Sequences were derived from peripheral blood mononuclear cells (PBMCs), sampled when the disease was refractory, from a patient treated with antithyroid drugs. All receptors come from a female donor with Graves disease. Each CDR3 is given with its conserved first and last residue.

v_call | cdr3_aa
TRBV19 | CASTLSGGNQPQHF
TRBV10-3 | CATKPAAGGTRDTQYF
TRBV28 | CASSSNQGLQYF
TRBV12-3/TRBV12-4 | CASNWPVLAYSGNTIYF
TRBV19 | CASSSPGQARYEQYF
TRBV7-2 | CASSLATPKTGELFF
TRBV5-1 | CASSFFGPSGGYTF
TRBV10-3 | CAISDQGAIDSPLHF
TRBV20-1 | CSARPTGRNQPQHF
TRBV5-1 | CASSSQGHAEKLFF
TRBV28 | CASWDRNTEAFF
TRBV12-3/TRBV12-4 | CASRSYTEAFF
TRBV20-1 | CSAREGSLGQLAGRKGADTQYF
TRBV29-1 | CSVGGSLSGEQYF
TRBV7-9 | CAGSLGRVQYYEQYF
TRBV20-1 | CSARLNGIFTDTQYF
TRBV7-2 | CASSRTGGIDEQYF
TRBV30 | CAWSGGQVVNTEAFF
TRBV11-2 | CASSPWGGSGLSYEQYF
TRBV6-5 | CASSYNYEQYF
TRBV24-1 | CATSDPRAGDTGELFF
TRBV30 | CAWRTYNLPLHF
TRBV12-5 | CASGLSQAGGPHEQFF
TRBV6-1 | CASSEGVEAFF
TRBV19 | CASSISGAGNTIYF
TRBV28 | CASSSSGTLGGEQYF
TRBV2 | CASSPRQGADEQYF
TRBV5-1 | CASSRGHPATNEKLFF
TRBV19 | CASSARTVTMNTEAFF
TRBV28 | CASSSPLSVSSAFF
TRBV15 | CATRQDLQETQYF
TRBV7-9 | CASSLTRGGKTNEKLFF
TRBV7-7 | CASSFTPSSGANVLTF
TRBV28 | CASTSPGGRVETQYF
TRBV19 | CASSIRTEETQYF
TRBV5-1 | CASSLVGDTRNSPLHF
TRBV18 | CASSPQDHSPLHF
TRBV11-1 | CASSLHGGNTEAFF
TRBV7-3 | CASSLSPRLVTGELFF
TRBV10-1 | CASTPAEMNTEAFF
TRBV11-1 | CASSFKGETQYF
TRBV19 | CASSPQGGNTGELFF
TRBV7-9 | CASSWGNRGVIYGYTF
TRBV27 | CASSPTGGRELFF
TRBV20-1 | CSAPGQDNSPLHF
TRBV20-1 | CSAPGRGQETQYF
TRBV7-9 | CASSLDGGMSSGNTIYF